The T cell receptor beta chain described here comes from a study of blood T cell repertoires in COVID-19. Study as a whole: Nucleic acid was either cDNA or gDNA, and it came from T cells, B-cell-depleted T cells, or PBMCs.

TCRdb's copy holds only in-frame clones and misses some; the assay was immunoSEQ multiplex PCR. This table holds about 200,000 clones, 87% found once. This CDR3 comprises 20 residues. The junction had 8 bases not matched to a gene; V was cut back by 0 bases and J by 1 base. Germline-derived CDR1 and CDR2 are PRHDT and FYEKMQ (reference sequence). This rearrangement joins TRBV13 to TRBJ2-6, with 11 bases matching TRBD2. This receptor was taken from a woman in her thirties who had recovered from COVID-19. The sample was PBMCs or T cells enriched from blood (not recorded which). Here the CDR3 reads CASSLGLRPSGGSGANVLTF. Written as DNA, the CDR3 is TGTGCCAGCAGCTTAGGCCTAAGGCCTAGCGGGGGGTCTGGGGCCAACGTCCTGACTTTC. Full variable domain (rest looked up from reference TRBV13 and TRBJ2-6): AAGVIQSPRHLIKEKRETATLKCYPIPRHDTVYWYQQGPGQDPQFLISFYEKMQSDKGSIPDRFSAQQFSDYHSELNMSSLELGDSALYFCASSLGLRPSGGSGANVLTFGAGSRLTVL.